This T cell receptor (beta chain) was sequenced in a study of blood T cell repertoires in COVID-19. At the level of the study: The origin of the acute and convalescent COVID-19 samples was the United States, Italy and Spain. Nucleic acid was either cDNA or gDNA, and it came from T cells, B-cell-depleted T cells, or PBMCs.

Assay used: immunoSEQ multiplex PCR; TCRdb lists only in-frame clones, some missing. This sample yields about 150,000 clones, of which approximately 85% are seen a single time; approximately 7% belongs to the top ten. A Seattle source enrolled patients during active infection and followed them longitudinally. The TCR comes from a man at least 80 years old with COVID-19, enrolled during active disease. The sample was peripheral blood.

The CDR3 DNA sequence: TGTGCCAGCGATAGGGACACTGCAACTAATGAAAAACTGTTTTTT. Translated: CASDRDTATNEKLFF. The J gene is TRBJ1-4, the V gene TRBV2, with D tentatively TRBD1 (6 bases). The V gene's germline CDR1 is SNHLY and CDR2 FYNNEI. The CDR3 is 15 amino acids. Trimming pared 8 bases from V and 0 bases from J, leaving 13 bases between.